The present T cell receptor (beta chain) was sequenced within a study of blood T cell repertoires in COVID-19. This clone occurred once. The V segment lost 5 bases and the J segment 4 bases; nucleotides outside the gene matches: 11. Germline V lookup: CDR1 SGHVS, CDR2 FQNEAQ. The CDR3 is 16 amino acids. TCRdb keeps only in-frame clones here, not all; method: immunoSEQ multiplex PCR. The table has roughly 100,000 clones, more than 80% seen once. The J gene is TRBJ1-2, the V gene TRBV7-8, with TRBD1 matching 9 bases. Material for sequencing was peripheral blood. This clonotype originated in a woman aged 55-75 years with acute or convalescent COVID-19. The CDR3 DNA follows: TGTGCCAGCAGCCCCTACCGGGACAGGGACTTCTATGGCTACACCTTC. Protein: CASSPYRDRDFYGYTF.